These 18 T cell receptor beta chains were sequenced from one sample in a study of blood T cell repertoires in COVID-19. TCRdb keeps only in-frame clones here, not all; method: immunoSEQ multiplex PCR. The sample consists of about 210,000 clones, 83% of them appearing once. The sample consisted of peripheral blood. These receptor sequences come from a man aged 45 to 65 with active or convalescent COVID-19.

V gene TRBV19 combines with J gene TRBJ2-1; the D gene is possibly TRBD2 (6 bases). The CDR3 has 14 residues. Germline CDR1 is LNHDA and CDR2 is SQIVND (reference sequence). The germline V and J ends were trimmed by 7 bases and 7 bases, with 17 bases remaining between them. The CDR3 protein is CASKRGIGRNEQFF. In nucleotides, the CDR3 is TGTGCCAGTAAACGGGGGATTGGAAGGAATGAGCAGTTCTTC.

About this clone itself: The junction departs from germline at one end; a sequencing error may be responsible. This rearrangement joins TRBV6-1 to TRBJ2-7; D tentatively fits TRBD1 or TRBD2 (7 bases each). Germline V gene data show CDR1 as MNHNS and CDR2 as SASEGT. This CDR3 has 14 amino acids. CDR3 DNA sequence: TGTGCCAGCAGTAAAGCGGGACAGTCCTACGAGCAGTACTTC. It codes for CASSKAGQSYEQYF.

The rearrangement links TRBV4-3 to TRBJ2-2; tentative D call: TRBD1 (5 bases). Germline V gene lookup returns CDR1 LGHNA and CDR2 YSLEER. Trimming removed 0 bases from V and 4 bases from J, with 15 bases in between. The CDR3 length is 17 residues. CDR3 sequence reads: CASSQDSSPGPTGELFF. As DNA, the CDR3 is TGCGCCAGCAGCCAAGATTCAAGTCCAGGGCCCACCGGGGAGCTGTTTTTT.

This sequence joins TRBV28 and TRBJ1-1, with TRBD1 matching 9 bases. Germline loops: CDR1 MDHEN, CDR2 SYDVKM. The length of the CDR3 is 14 residues. V was pared by 5 bases and J by 11 bases, with 12 bases of the junction left unmatched. The CDR3 here is CASSPLPGQGYAFF. The CDR3 DNA reads as TGTGCCAGCAGTCCACTACCGGGACAGGGTTATGCTTTCTTT. The full variable domain, with the rest looked up from reference TRBV28 and TRBJ1-1, is DVKVTQSSRYLVKRTGEKVFLECVQDMDHENMFWYRQDPGLGLRLIYFSYDVKMKEKGDIPEGYSVSREKKERFSLILESASTNQTSMYLCASSPLPGQGYAFFGQGTRLTVV.

The chain recombines TRBV21-1 with TRBJ2-7; the table's D call TRBD1 went unverified against the DNA. TRBV21-1 is tagged as a pseudogene. The CDR3 contains 14 residues. CDR3 nucleotides: TGTGCCAGCAGCACCTTGGACAGGGATCTCGAGCAGTACTTC. It specifies CASSTLDRDLEQYF.

This clone appeared a few times. J is TRBJ2-5 and V is TRBV10-3; 8 bases fit TRBD2. The CDR3 consists of 16 residues. Losses at the gene ends were 3 bases for V and 1 base for J; bases not matched to a gene: 7. The germline V gene has CDR1 ENHRY and CDR2 SYGVKD. CDR3 amino acids: CAISEVLAGGQETQYF. The CDR3 DNA is TGTGCCATCAGTGAAGTTTTGGCGGGGGGCCAAGAGACCCAGTACTTC.

This chain connects TRBV19 to TRBJ2-4; D may be TRBD1 (5 bases). The germline V and J ends were trimmed by 1 base and 5 bases, with 9 bases remaining between them. This CDR3 spans 14 amino acids. Germline V gene data show CDR1 as LNHDA and CDR2 as SQIVND (reference sequence). This CDR3 reads CASSIALTENIQYF. CDR3 nucleotide sequence: TGTGCCAGTAGTATAGCCCTGACAGAAAACATTCAGTACTTC.

The chain carries TRBV6-5 and TRBJ2-1; 9 bases fit TRBD1. The V gene's germline CDR1 is MNHEY and CDR2 SVGAGI. V was pared by 6 bases and J by 9 bases, with 6 bases of the junction left unmatched. This CDR3 is 13 amino acids long. CDR3 residues: CASSRGQGTEQFF. CDR3 bases: TGTGCCAGCAGCCGCGGACAGGGGACTGAGCAGTTCTTC.

The CDR3 DNA is TGTGCCAGCAGTTCCCCTCCCAGCGAGCAGTACTTC. Translating gives CASSSPPSEQYF. The V and J genes are TRBV6-5 and TRBJ2-7; D gene ambiguous. Germline CDR1 MNHEY, CDR2 SVGAGI. CDR3 length: 12 amino acids. V lost 4 bases to trimming and J lost 6 bases, with 10 bases between them.

The chain couples TRBV9 to TRBJ1-2; 10 nucleotides agree with TRBD1. The germline V gene encodes CDR1 SGDLS and CDR2 YYNGEE. The CDR3 extends over 14 amino acids. The J segment lost 2 bases and the V segment lost 3 bases, leaving 1 base of the junction unmatched. The CDR3 DNA reads TGTGCCAGCAGCGAGGGACAGGGGAACTATGGCTACACCTTC. This codes for CASSEGQGNYGYTF.

V and J are TRBV11-2 and TRBJ2-1; TRBD2 is a possible D gene (7 bases). Germline lookup yields CDR1 SGHAT and CDR2 FQNNGV. Trimming took 3 bases from V and 16 from J, leaving 13 bases between them. The CDR3 covers 11 residues. CDR3 amino acids: CASSFGGGGFF. The CDR3 DNA reads TGTGCCAGCAGCTTTGGAGGGGGGGGATTCTTC.

There are a few counts of this clone. The genes are TRBV7-9 and TRBJ1-2, with 9 positions matching TRBD1. The germline CDR1 and CDR2 sequences are SEHNR and FQNEAQ (reference sequence). V shed 8 bases, J shed 8 bases, and the junction held 3 bases outside the gene matches. The CDR3 is 11 amino acids. This CDR3 reads CASAGTGGYTF. In DNA form, the CDR3 reads TGTGCCAGCGCAGGGACAGGGGGCTACACCTTC.

V is TRBV6-5 and J is TRBJ2-1; no reliable D call. The CDR3 consists of 14 residues. V lost 8 bases and J lost 4, with 15 bases in between. Germline assignment: CDR1 MNHEY and CDR2 SVGAGI. For the CDR3, the DNA is TGTGCCAGCGAAGATGACATATTTTACAATGAGCAGTTCTTC. Its protein product is CASEDDIFYNEQFF.

This clone was observed once. The chain has TRBV5-5 and TRBJ1-1, with D hard to call. This CDR3 region has 12 residues. Germline assignment: CDR1 SGHKS and CDR2 YYEKEE (reference sequence). Trimming took 3 bases from V and 6 from J, leaving 9 bases between them. CDR3 sequence: CASSSKLPEAFF. The CDR3 DNA reads as TGTGCCAGCAGCTCCAAACTCCCTGAAGCTTTCTTT.

The chain carries TRBV21-1 and TRBJ2-3; the table's D call of TRBD2 was not tested on the DNA. TRBV21-1 is a listed pseudogene. CDR3 length equals 19 residues. The CDR3 bases are TGTGCCAGCAGCAAAAGGCCCCACCGGAGCGTCCCTAGCACAGATACGCAGTATTTT. This gives the protein CASSKRPHRSVPSTDTQYF.

This rearrangement joins TRBV6-5 to TRBJ1-1; D is unclear. CDR1 and CDR2 (germline): MNHEY, SVGAGI. V dropped 4 bases and J dropped 6 bases, with 18 bases sitting between them. The CDR3 has 15 residues. CDR3 sequence (DNA): TGTGCCAGCAGTTTCCGTCCCCCCGTGAGTTCTGAAGCTTTCTTT. This encodes CASSFRPPVSSEAFF.

The V gene is TRBV18, the J gene TRBJ1-1; D possibly corresponds to TRBD1 (5 bases). V was clipped by 1 base and J by 0 bases, with 9 bases between them. This CDR3 contains 15 residues. Germline CDR1 is KGHSH and CDR2 is LQKENI. The CDR3 coding sequence is TGTGCCAGCTCACCACGACAGCGTATGAACACTGAAGCTTTCTTT. This encodes CASSPRQRMNTEAFF.

J is TRBJ1-4 and V is TRBV28; D possibly corresponds to TRBD1 (5 bases). Germline V gene lookup returns CDR1 MDHEN and CDR2 SYDVKM. The CDR3 contains 15 residues. Trimming shortened V by 4 bases and J by 4 bases, and 13 bases separated the two germline ends. The DNA for the CDR3 is TGTGCCAGCAGTTCGTCCGGACAAGATAATGAAAAACTGTTTTTT. This encodes CASSSSGQDNEKLFF.